The clone carrying this T cell receptor beta chain has ten or more counts. MiXCR was run by TCRdb on the 5' RACE reads, yielding one entry per CDR3 protein. Seen here are nearly 55,000 distinct CDR3 sequences, almost 25% observed once, and the top ten hold 3.2%. Sequenced sample: tumor-infiltrating naive CD4+ T cells sorted from the breast tumor. Described subset: naive CD4+ T cells, CD4+CD45RA+CD25-. The TCR was taken from a female donor with breast cancer.

This CDR3 is CASSYSRNQPQHF. The CDR3 DNA reads TGTGCCAGCAGTTACAGTAGGAATCAGCCCCAGCATTTT. The rearrangement links TRBV6-5 to TRBJ1-5; D uncertain. Germline CDR1 is MNHEY and CDR2 is SVGAGI. V dropped 2 bases and J dropped 4 bases, with 6 bases sitting between them. The CDR3 is made up of 13 amino acids.